The rows below give T cell receptor beta chains drawn from one sample of a study of blood T cell repertoires in COVID-19. Produced via immunoSEQ multiplex PCR; TCRdb's table is partial and in-frame only. This sample carries about 280,000 clones, 83% of them seen once, and the ten largest clones take approximately 10%. Sequencing was done on a sample of peripheral blood. All receptors derive from a woman between 50 and 59 years old who had recovered from COVID-19. Each CDR3 is given with its conserved first and last residue. A row's size may be missing; if present it is once, few, many or a size class.

TRBJ2-1 . TRBV5-6 16 CASSDTTLGLNNEQFF
TRBJ1-2 . TRBV2 13 CASSPGTSYGYTF
TRBJ2-1 . TRBV24-1 17 CATSDWSSGKTGNEQFF
TRBJ2-1 . TRBV7-6 15 CASSLDLAILNEQFF
TRBJ1-1 many TRBV24-1 14 CATSGASGGTEAFF
TRBJ1-1 . TRBV7-9 16 CASSPIGQGARTEAFF
TRBJ2-7 . TRBV15 14 CATSRDLLSYEQYF
TRBJ2-3 . TRBV3-1/TRBV3-2 15 CASSQMGLDTDTQYF
TRBJ2-7 . TRBV6-2/TRBV6-3 13 CASSYQGPYEQYF
TRBJ2-3 . TRBV4-3 15 CASSQVAGAADTQYF